A single sample is the source of the 11 T cell receptor beta chains below, sequenced in a study of shared clonotypes between healthy human individuals. The method was immunoSEQ multiplex PCR; TCRdb's version includes in-frame clones alone and lacks a portion of them. The table records hundreds of thousands of clones, roughly 72% of them present only once. The specimen was memory CD4+ T cells sorted from blood. Sample subset: CD45RA-negative fraction. These receptors all stem from a woman in her 30s in good health.

The DNA for the CDR3 is TGTGCCTCAACGACCCTAGCGGGCGTCTCGAATGAGCAGTTCTTC. Its translation is CASTTLAGVSNEQFF. The chain joins TRBV30 to TRBJ2-1; 8 bases align to TRBD2. The CDR3 is made up of 15 amino acids. V lost 7 bases to trimming and J lost 7 bases; unmatched junction nucleotides: 15. In germline, CDR1 is GTSNPN, CDR2 SVGIG (reference sequence).

V usage is TRBV2 and J usage is TRBJ2-5, with 7 nucleotides matching TRBD2. The junction had 8 bases not matched to a gene; V was cut back by 6 bases and J by 4 bases. In germline, CDR1 is SNHLY, CDR2 FYNNEI. This CDR3 is 14 amino acids long. The CDR3 nucleotides are TGTGCCAGCAGGTGGCAAGGGGAGGGAGAGACCCAGTACTTC. The encoded protein is CASRWQGEGETQYF.

The chain is built from TRBV28 and TRBJ2-7; TRBD1 matches 9 bases. The CDR3 runs 15 residues. Germline-derived CDR1 and CDR2 are MDHEN and SYDVKM. The V segment lost 6 bases and the J segment 2 bases; nucleotides outside the gene matches: 8. The CDR3 spells CASSITGGATYEQYF. The CDR3 DNA sequence: TGTGCCAGCAGCATTACAGGGGGCGCGACCTACGAGCAGTACTTC.

CDR3 sequence: CASSSTGDEQFF. The DNA of the CDR3 is TGCGCCAGCAGCTCGACAGGGGATGAGCAGTTCTTC. The chain carries TRBV5-1 and TRBJ2-1, with TRBD1 matching 8 bases. CDR1 SGHRS and CDR2 YFSETQ come from the germline V gene. The CDR3 runs to 12 residues. Trimming took 3 bases from V and 8 from J; bases not matched to a gene: 1.

The V and J genes are TRBV5-1 and TRBJ2-1; perhaps D is TRBD1 or TRBD2 (5 bases each). CDR3 size: 15 residues. Per germline, CDR1 SGHRS and CDR2 YFSETQ. V lost 3 bases and J lost 5, with 15 bases in between. CDR3 coding DNA: TGCGCCAGCAGCTCAGATTGGGGGAGTAACAATGAGCAGTTCTTC. It codes for CASSSDWGSNNEQFF.

The DNA for the CDR3 is TGTGCCAGCAGCGGGACTAGTTCTGCGACCCAGTACTTC. Protein: CASSGTSSATQYF. The gene calls are TRBV11-3 and TRBJ2-5, with TRBD2 identical over 8 bases. V shed 5 bases, J shed 7 bases, and the junction held 6 bases outside the gene matches. The germline CDR1 and CDR2 sequences are SGHNT and YENEEA. The CDR3 is 13 residues long. The whole variable domain, remainder taken from reference TRBV11-3 and TRBJ2-5, is EAGVVQSPRYKIIEKKQPVAFWCNPISGHNTLYWYLQNLGQGPELLIRYENEEAVDDSQLPKDRFSAERLKGVDSTLKIQPAELGDSAVYLCASSGTSSATQYFGPGTRLLVL.

With regard to this clone: The sample holds other DNA sequences that translate to the same CDR3. The rearrangement joins TRBV5-1 to TRBJ1-1, with D unresolved. V was shortened by 3 bases and J by 2 bases, with 11 bases between the two germline ends. CDR1 is SGHRS and CDR2 is YFSETQ in the germline V gene. CDR3 size: 14 residues. CDR3 coding DNA: TGCGCCAGCAGCTCCCGGGCTGCTAACACTGAAGCTTTCTTT. Translated: CASSSRAANTEAFF.

The chain uses TRBV18 and TRBJ2-7; either TRBD1 or TRBD2 may fit D (5 bases each). The CDR3 loop spans 13 amino acids. The germline V gene encodes CDR1 KGHSH and CDR2 LQKENI. The ends were cut back, 8 bases at V and 5 bases at J, with 16 bases in the middle. The CDR3 here is CASQGWGSHEQYF. As DNA, the CDR3 is TGTGCCAGCCAGGGATGGGGGAGTCACGAGCAGTACTTC.

The rearrangement links TRBV6-5 to TRBJ2-2; no clear D gene. CDR1 MNHEY and CDR2 SVGAGI come from the germline V gene. Trimming removed 10 bases from V and 0 bases from J, with 15 bases in between. The CDR3 has 15 amino acids. The CDR3 region is CATSLGSPNTGELFF. As DNA, the CDR3 is TGTGCCACCTCCCTGGGATCCCCGAACACCGGGGAGCTGTTTTTT.

This rearrangement joins TRBV5-1 to TRBJ2-1; possible D gene TRBD2, 5 bases. This CDR3 comprises 15 residues. The V gene lost 0 bases and the J gene lost 5 bases, with 12 bases spanning the gap. CDR1 and CDR2 (germline): SGHRS, YFSETQ. The CDR3 is CASSLGLANNNEQFF. The DNA for the CDR3 is TGCGCCAGCAGCTTGGGCCTAGCAAACAACAATGAGCAGTTCTTC.

The chain employs TRBV27 and TRBJ1-1; D unresolved. This CDR3 is 15 amino acids long. Germline CDR1 reads MNHEY; CDR2 reads SMNVEV (reference sequence). V lost 2 bases and J 0 bases, leaving 10 bases between the germline ends. In DNA, the CDR3 is TGTGCCAGCAGTTTAAAGGTCCAGATGAACACTGAAGCTTTCTTT. Encoded protein: CASSLKVQMNTEAFF.